The source of this T cell receptor beta chain is a study of vaccination and CD4 T cells after COVID-19. Across the study: The study enrolled six male and four female convalescents, two of whom were Hispanic. The post-COVID samples were taken a median approximately 14 weeks after diagnosis, anywhere from 35 to 161.

A word on this clonotype: Its cognate antigen is unknown.

Cultured CD4+ T-cell DNA underwent Oncomine TCR Beta short-read sequencing. It was cultured CD4+ T cells from which genomic DNA was extracted. Using its own MiXCR run on the PCR reads, TCRdb lists one record per CDR3 protein. Counted here are 20,000 to 30,000 distinct CDR3 sequences, more than 35% occurring once; the ten biggest clones make up approximately 7.5%. Noted treatment: approximately 9-day PBMC culture with coronavirus spike peptide pools or control peptides (ViraFEST assay). The TCR originated in a human donor who had recovered from COVID-19. Specimen: CD4+ T cells from blood, cultured in vitro.

DNA of the CDR3: TGCAGTGCTCGGGGATTCCGGACGTACGAGCAGTACTTC. Its translation is CSARGFRTYEQYF. This rearrangement joins TRBV20-1 to TRBJ2-7; a weak D match, TRBD2 (5 bases). The CDR3 spans 13 residues. The germline V and J ends were trimmed by 5 bases and 4 bases, with 15 bases remaining between them. The germline CDR1 and CDR2 sequences are DFQATT and SNEGSKA (reference sequence).